This entry lists 21 T cell receptor beta chains sequenced from one sample in a study of T cell repertoires in cytomegalovirus infection (dated by TCRdb to about 2019). The antigens these receptors bind are not known. The treatment or condition label, read with the paper, signifies: in vitro stimulation with specific CMV peptide epitopes to enrich CMV-specific T cells. Sequencing used an Illumina HiSeq 1500. TCRdb handled the public reads itself, with Q25 trimming in fastp and clone calling in MiXCR, and kept productive beta chains. Records with the same CDR3 protein are collapsed into one entry carrying the most frequent genes and DNA. In all, the sample holds 570,000 or so distinct CDR3 sequences, and over 35% of those were seen once. The ten top clones hold around 48% of the sample. Sequenced material: cultured PBMCs, taken from culture after CMV antigen stimulation. These receptors originate from a human donor in good health (CMV status not recorded). Some clones in this sample may be carry-over from other donors' samples.

This chain uses TRBV12-3 or TRBV12-4 with TRBJ2-2; D is unclear. The V gene lost 2 bases and the J gene lost 2 bases, with 3 bases spanning the gap. The CDR3 sequence is 13 residues long. CDR3 loop: CASSLFNTGELFF. CDR3 coding DNA: TGTGCCAGCAGTTTATTTAACACCGGGGAGCTGTTTTTT.

This clonotype appeared a few times. The rearrangement uses TRBV4-1 and TRBJ1-4; a weak D match, TRBD1 (6 bases). Deletions cut 1 base from V and 6 bases from J, with 12 bases between. The CDR3 spans 15 residues. Germline V lookup: CDR1 MGHRA, CDR2 YSYEKL. The CDR3 DNA sequence: TGCGCCAGCAGCCAAGCCCCAGGGGCCTATGAAAAACTGTTTTTT. Amino acid sequence: CASSQAPGAYEKLFF.

Comments on this clonotype: Its ends do not fully match the called genes, so a read error is possible. This chain joins TRBV7-2 and TRBJ2-7; the D is unclear. The V gene's germline CDR1 is SGHTA and CDR2 FQGNSA. This CDR3 has 14 amino acids. For the CDR3, the DNA is TGTGCCAGCGGCTTAATCTGGGTCTCCAACGAGCAGTACTTC. This sequence encodes CASGLIWVSNEQYF.

The rearrangement uses TRBV4-2 and TRBJ2-7, with 8 bases fitting TRBD2. The V and J ends lost 0 bases and 10 bases, in that order; junction bases with no gene match: 11. Germline values: CDR1 LGHNA, CDR2 YNFKEQ. This CDR3 region has 15 residues. The CDR3 is CASSQEGSGSSTQYF. The CDR3, as DNA: TGTGCCAGCAGCCAAGAGGGAAGCGGGAGCTCCACACAGTACTTC.

Details on this clonotype: A read error is likely, as this CDR3 ends without the conserved phenylalanine or tryptophan. This rearrangement joins TRBV7-4 to TRBJ2-5, with D perhaps TRBD1 (5 bases). There are 15 residues in the CDR3. V lost 5 bases, J lost 7 bases, and 20 bases lay in between. CDR1 and CDR2 from the germline V gene are SGHVT and SQSDAQ. CDR3 region: CASSRHSRDLATQYS. The CDR3 DNA follows: TGTGCCAGCAGCCGCCACTCCAGGGATTTGGCGACCCAGTACTCC.

The J gene is TRBJ2-3, the V gene TRBV7-2; TRBD2 aligns across 9 bases. Germline V gene sequence: CDR1 SGHTA, CDR2 FQGNSA. CDR3 length equals 18 residues. Trimming took 5 bases from V and 5 from J; bases not matched to a gene: 17. CDR3 coding DNA: TGTGCCAGCAGCCCAACCCTCCTGGGTAGCGGGAGAAAAGATACGCAGTATTTT. It codes for CASSPTLLGSGRKDTQYF.

The chain is built from TRBV29-1 and TRBJ1-1, with unresolved D. V was trimmed by 7 bases and J by 4 bases, leaving 4 bases between them. The CDR3 is 9 amino acids. Germline CDR1 reads SQVTM; CDR2 reads ANQGSEA. CDR3 in amino acids: CSASTEAFF. CDR3 sequence (DNA): TGCAGCGCCAGCACTGAAGCTTTCTTT. Together with reference TRBV29-1 and TRBJ1-1, the CDR3 gives the full variable domain: SAVISQKPSRDICQRGTSLTIQCQVDSQVTMMFWYRQQPGQSLTLIATANQGSEATYESGFVIDKFPISRPNLTFSTLTVSNMSPEDSSIYLCSASTEAFFGQGTRLTVV.

The chain links TRBV5-1 to TRBJ2-3; TRBD2 matches at 9 bases. V dropped 1 base and J dropped 5; count of bases not matched to a gene: 5. CDR1 and CDR2 (germline): SGHRS, YFSETQ. CDR3 length: 15 residues. CDR3 sequence: CASSLSRREGDTQYF. DNA of the CDR3: TGCGCCAGCAGCTTGTCGCGGCGGGAGGGAGATACGCAGTATTTT.

This clonotype appeared many times. This chain connects TRBV7-2 to TRBJ2-3; D remains unclear. The germline V gene has CDR1 SGHTA and CDR2 FQGNSA. The CDR3 extends over 13 amino acids. Trimming left V 3 bases short and J 6 bases short, with 10 bases between. Here the CDR3 reads CASSFGPVDTQYF. CDR3 in DNA: TGTGCCAGCAGCTTCGGCCCTGTCGATACGCAGTATTTT.

The V gene is TRBV5-4, the J gene TRBJ2-2; the D is unclear. This CDR3 contains 12 residues. Between the trimmed V and J ends, which lost 4 bases and 7 bases, there was a span of 8 bases. CDR1 and CDR2 (germline): SGHNT, YYREEE (reference sequence). The CDR3 is CASSLNGGELFF. CDR3 bases: TGTGCCAGCAGCCTTAATGGCGGGGAGCTGTTTTTT. Full variable domain (remainder filled in from reference TRBV5-4 and TRBJ2-2): ETGVTQSPTHLIKTRGQQVTLRCSSQSGHNTVSWYQQALGQGPQFIFQYYREEENGRGNFPPRFSGLQFPNYSSELNVNALELDDSALYLCASSLNGGELFFGEGSRLTVL.

The V gene is TRBV28, the J gene TRBJ2-7; 11 bases are shared with TRBD1. The CDR3 sequence is 15 residues long. V shed 8 bases, J shed 3 bases, and the junction held 9 bases outside the gene matches. Looked up from germline, CDR1 is MDHEN and CDR2 is SYDVKM. In DNA, the CDR3 is TGTGCCAGCGGGTCCCTCGGGACAGGGGGCTACGAGCAGTACTTC. Its protein is CASGSLGTGGYEQYF.

This rearrangement joins TRBV28 to TRBJ2-2; TRBD2 is a possible D gene (6 bases). Germline CDR1 and CDR2: MDHEN and SYDVKM. V was trimmed by 8 bases and J by 5 bases, leaving 12 bases between them. There are 13 residues in the CDR3. CDR3 bases: TGTGCCAGCCGCAAGGCGGGGACCGGGGAGCTGTTTTTT. Protein product: CASRKAGTGELFF. Complete variable domain (other parts from reference TRBV28 and TRBJ2-2): DVKVTQSSRYLVKRTGEKVFLECVQDMDHENMFWYRQDPGLGLRLIYFSYDVKMKEKGDIPEGYSVSREKKERFSLILESASTNQTSMYLCASRKAGTGELFFGEGSRLTVL.

This clonotype was observed a single time. The chain recombines TRBV18 with TRBJ1-2; 9 nucleotides line up with TRBD1. The length of the CDR3 is 15 residues. Looked up from germline, CDR1 is KGHSH and CDR2 is LQKENI. Trimming at V came to 3 bases and at J to 6 bases, leaving 8 bases not matched to a gene. The CDR3 bases are TGTGCCAGCTCACCCGGGACAGGGCAAGAGAATGGCTACACCTTC. Protein sequence: CASSPGTGQENGYTF.

The J gene is TRBJ1-3, the V gene TRBV20-1; D is unresolved. The CDR3 length is 13 residues. Germline CDR1 and CDR2: DFQATT and SNEGSKA (reference sequence). V lost 3 bases, J lost 0 bases, and 6 bases lay in between. DNA for the CDR3: TGCAGTGCTAGTGCGGGCTCTGGAAACACCATATATTTT. This codes for CSASAGSGNTIYF.

The chain recombines TRBV6-6 with TRBJ1-5; D gene unclear. This CDR3 is 13 amino acids long. V lost 7 bases and J 5 bases, leaving 12 bases between the germline ends. The V gene's germline CDR1 is MNHNY and CDR2 SVGAGI (reference sequence). The DNA of the CDR3 is TGTGCCAGCAACGAGCACAGAGATCAGCCCCAGCATTTT. Protein sequence: CASNEHRDQPQHF.

The chain recombines TRBV7-2 with TRBJ1-3; D is perhaps TRBD1 (6 bases). The germline V and J ends were trimmed by 2 bases and 4 bases, with 15 bases remaining between them. This CDR3 is 16 amino acids long. CDR1 and CDR2 from the germline V gene are SGHTA and FQGNSA. The CDR3 loop is CASSLISGRGGNTIYF. The DNA for the CDR3 is TGTGCCAGCAGCTTAATTTCGGGCAGGGGAGGAAACACCATATATTTT.

For the CDR3, the DNA is TGCAGTGCTAGACTAGCGGGTTCCTACAATGAGCAGTTCTTC. It is translated as CSARLAGSYNEQFF. The chain uses TRBV20-1 and TRBJ2-1; 8 positions match TRBD2. The CDR3 covers 14 residues. Per germline, CDR1 DFQATT and CDR2 SNEGSKA (reference sequence). V gave up 2 bases and J gave up 1 base; unmatched junction bases: 1.

This rearrangement joins TRBV7-4 to TRBJ2-1; D tentatively fits TRBD1 or TRBD2 (5 bases each). This CDR3 spans 15 amino acids. Germline-derived CDR1 and CDR2 are SGHVT and SQSDAQ. Between the trimmed V and J ends, which lost 3 bases and 6 bases, there was a span of 15 bases. The chain's CDR3 is CASSFEGTAGNEQFF. The CDR3 DNA reads TGTGCCAGCAGCTTCGAAGGGACCGCGGGCAATGAGCAGTTCTTC.

The chain has TRBV5-6 and TRBJ2-3, with a possible D match to TRBD2 (6 bases). This CDR3 has 14 residues. Germline assignment: CDR1 SGHDT and CDR2 YYEEEE. The germline V and J ends were trimmed by 4 bases and 6 bases, with 15 bases remaining between them. CDR3: CASSQTRWVDTQYF. In nucleotides, the CDR3 is TGTGCCAGCAGCCAGACTAGATGGGTGGATACGCAGTATTTT.

The chain is built from TRBV2 and TRBJ2-2; possibly TRBD1 or TRBD2 for D (5 bases each). Germline V gene data show CDR1 as SNHLY and CDR2 as FYNNEI. Trimming cost V 7 bases and J 1 base, with 10 bases left between them. This CDR3 contains 14 residues. The CDR3, as DNA: TGTGCCAGCAAGGGACCCTGGAACACCGGGGAGCTGTTTTTT. Its translation is CASKGPWNTGELFF.

This chain links TRBV7-8 with TRBJ1-1, with TRBD1 identical over 9 bases. CDR1 is SGHVS, CDR2 FQNEAQ, per germline. V dropped 7 bases and J dropped 4; count of bases not matched to a gene: 7. The CDR3 is made up of 14 amino acids. For the CDR3, the DNA is TGTGCCAGCACCTTCGTGACAGGGGGCACTGAAGCTTTCTTT. Its translation: CASTFVTGGTEAFF.